These 19 T cell receptor beta chains came from one sample sequenced in a study of Graves' ophthalmopathy and Graves' hyperthyroidism. Amplification targeted the TCR beta CDR3 regions, with RNA transcripts as the source material. First-round RT-PCR employed HTBI primers, with a second-round multiplex PCR after it. MiXCR, run by TCRdb on the multiplex PCR reads, gives a single entry per CDR3 protein. Altogether roughly 1.1 million distinct CDR3 sequences are present, around a third being singletons, with the ten largest covering 11%. The sequenced sample consisted of peripheral blood or thyroid tissue (not recorded which). All receptors come from an adult man with Graves' hyperthyroidism.

This chain joins TRBV4-3 and TRBJ2-5; D uncertain. The CDR3 loop spans 17 amino acids. The germline CDR1 and CDR2 sequences are LGHNA and YSLEER. The V and J ends lost 3 bases and 1 base respectively, with 18 bases between them. The CDR3 protein is CASSHPLLTRFQETQYF. CDR3 in DNA: TGCGCCAGCAGCCACCCTCTCTTGACGAGGTTCCAAGAGACCCAGTACTTC.

This clonotype was seen a few times. This chain connects TRBV12-3 or TRBV12-4 to TRBJ2-3, with 9 positions matching TRBD2. V dropped 4 bases and J dropped 4; count of bases not matched to a gene: 6. CDR3 length equals 15 residues. CDR3 in DNA: TGTGCCAGCAGTTACCCAGCGGGAGGCGCAGATACGCAGTATTTT. This codes for CASSYPAGGADTQYF.

This clonotype was recorded at least ten times. The V gene is TRBV10-3, the J gene TRBJ2-7, with D perhaps TRBD1 (6 bases). Germline-derived CDR1 and CDR2 are ENHRY and SYGVKD. This CDR3 spans 13 amino acids. With 5 bases removed from V and 3 bases from J, the gap between germline ends came to 11 bases. DNA of the CDR3: TGTGCCATCAGTCCGGGACAAGTCTACGAGCAGTACTTC. Its translation: CAISPGQVYEQYF.

This chain links TRBV9 with TRBJ1-1; the match to TRBD1 covers 7 bases. V shed 7 bases and J 2 bases; nucleotides not matched to a gene: 11. The CDR3 is made up of 15 amino acids. CDR1 SGDLS and CDR2 YYNGEE come from the germline V gene. CDR3 nucleotide sequence: TGTGCCAGCGGCGGATCCGGGACAGATAACACTGAAGCTTTCTTT. Its translation: CASGGSGTDNTEAFF.

This clonotype appeared many times. This chain joins TRBV2 and TRBJ2-5, with D unclear. CDR1 and CDR2 (germline): SNHLY, FYNNEI. The CDR3 sequence is 11 residues long. The V end was cut by 7 bases, the J end by 5 bases, with 8 bases between. The CDR3 sequence: CASKRRETQYF. CDR3 DNA: TGTGCCAGCAAACGCCGGGAGACCCAGTACTTC.

Ten or more counts support this clonotype. This chain uses TRBV7-9 with TRBJ1-6, with 8 bases identical to TRBD1. Trimming took 5 bases from V and 7 from J; bases not matched to a gene: 10. The CDR3 covers 16 residues. Germline V gene data show CDR1 as SEHNR and CDR2 as FQNEAQ (reference sequence). CDR3 sequence: CASSVEWTGTNSPLHF. DNA for the CDR3: TGTGCCAGCAGCGTCGAATGGACAGGGACAAATTCACCCCTCCACTTT.

This clonotype occurred a few times. This chain uses TRBV30 with TRBJ1-1; D not certain. This CDR3 is 12 amino acids long. Germline values: CDR1 GTSNPN, CDR2 SVGIG (reference sequence). V was shortened by 0 bases and J by 4 bases, with 6 bases between the two germline ends. The CDR3 spells CAWSVTITEAFF. In DNA, the CDR3 is TGTGCCTGGAGTGTAACAATCACTGAAGCTTTCTTT.

This chain's CDR3 is CSARPGYGYTF. The CDR3 DNA reads TGCAGTGCTAGACCGGGGTATGGCTACACCTTC. The J gene is TRBJ1-2, the V gene TRBV20-1; D is unclear. Germline V gene sequence: CDR1 DFQATT, CDR2 SNEGSKA (reference sequence). The CDR3 length is 11 residues. Trimming took 2 bases from V and 5 from J, leaving 6 bases between them.

V and J are TRBV2 and TRBJ2-7; D is uncertain. In germline, CDR1 is SNHLY, CDR2 FYNNEI. V was clipped by 10 bases and J by 1 base, with 11 bases between them. The CDR3 is 12 amino acids. CDR3 loop: CAIGPLSYEQYF. The CDR3 DNA reads TGTGCCATCGGGCCACTATCCTACGAGCAGTACTTC. Full variable domain (remainder filled in from reference TRBV2 and TRBJ2-7): EPEVTQTPSHQVTQMGQEVILRCVPISNHLYFYWYRQILGQKVEFLVSFYNNEISEKSEIFDDQFSVERPDGSNFTLKIRSTKLEDSAMYFCAIGPLSYEQYFGPGTRLTVT.

This clonotype appeared many times. The gene calls are TRBV2 and TRBJ1-5; a weak D match, TRBD1 (6 bases). The CDR3 length is 14 residues. Germline V gives CDR1 SNHLY, CDR2 FYNNEI. V dropped 7 bases and J dropped 6 bases, with 16 bases sitting between them. This chain's CDR3 is CASTYREGGQPQHF. CDR3 coding DNA: TGTGCCAGCACCTACAGGGAGGGGGGTCAGCCCCAGCATTTT. Supplemented by reference TRBV2 and TRBJ1-5, the full variable domain reads EPEVTQTPSHQVTQMGQEVILRCVPISNHLYFYWYRQILGQKVEFLVSFYNNEISEKSEIFDDQFSVERPDGSNFTLKIRSTKLEDSAMYFCASTYREGGQPQHFGDGTRLSIL.

This clonotype was counted once. The chain is built from TRBV11-2 and TRBJ1-1; TRBD1 aligns across 10 bases. CDR3 length: 14 amino acids. Germline V lookup: CDR1 SGHAT, CDR2 FQNNGV. Losses at the gene ends were 4 bases for V and 3 bases for J; bases not matched to a gene: 2. CDR3 nucleotide sequence: TGTGCCAGCAGCTACGGGACAGGGGACACTGAAGCTTTCTTT. Protein product: CASSYGTGDTEAFF.

V is TRBV7-9 and J is TRBJ2-7, with no clear D. From germline, CDR1 is SEHNR and CDR2 FQNEAQ (reference sequence). This CDR3 region has 11 residues. Trimming pared 7 bases from V and 6 bases from J, leaving 10 bases between. The CDR3 protein is CASTDLSEQYF. The DNA of the CDR3 is TGTGCCAGCACCGACCTCTCCGAGCAGTACTTC.

This clonotype was recorded at least ten times. The chain uses TRBV4-2 and TRBJ1-2; D is undetermined. The V end lost 0 bases, the J end lost 6 bases, and 11 bases lay between the germline ends. This CDR3 has 14 residues. Germline CDR1 reads LGHNA; CDR2 reads YNFKEQ. The chain's CDR3 is CASSQEWGEDGYTF. In nucleotides, the CDR3 is TGTGCCAGCAGCCAAGAATGGGGAGAAGATGGCTACACCTTC.

This clonotype was counted only a few times. CDR3 in amino acids: CASRTFERPNEQYF. The CDR3 nucleotides read TGTGCCAGCAGGACCTTCGAGCGGCCCAACGAGCAGTACTTC. The V gene is TRBV12-3 or TRBV12-4, the J gene TRBJ2-7; maybe TRBD2 (5 bases). CDR3 length: 14 amino acids. V shed 6 bases and J shed 5 bases, with 17 bases lying between them.

The genes are TRBV6-2 or TRBV6-3 and TRBJ2-7; 7 bases are a match to TRBD2. From germline, CDR1 is MNHEY and CDR2 SVGEGT. The CDR3 extends over 14 amino acids. V lost 6 bases to trimming and J lost 5 bases; unmatched junction nucleotides: 10. CDR3: CASSASAGVHEQYF. The CDR3 DNA is TGTGCCAGCAGCGCGTCGGCGGGGGTCCACGAGCAGTACTTC.

This clonotype was seen ten or more times. DNA for the CDR3: TGCGCCAGCAGGGAGAGCGGTCGTAATTCACCCCTCCACTTT. Amino acids: CASRESGRNSPLHF. This chain joins TRBV4-3 and TRBJ1-6; no clear D. The CDR3 is 14 amino acids. V was clipped by 6 bases and J by 6 bases, with 12 bases between them. CDR1 is LGHNA, CDR2 YSLEER, per germline.

This clonotype was observed at least ten times. The chain couples TRBV12-3 or TRBV12-4 to TRBJ1-4; tentative D call: TRBD1 (5 bases). The CDR3 consists of 14 residues. V was shortened by 6 bases and J by 4 bases, with 12 bases between the two germline ends. The CDR3 DNA follows: TGTGCCAGCAGCCTCCGGGGCCGTAATGAAAAACTGTTTTTT. This codes for CASSLRGRNEKLFF.

The chain carries TRBV29-1 and TRBJ2-6; D unclear. Trimming cost V 1 base and J 13 bases, with 2 bases left between them. CDR1 is SQVTM and CDR2 is ANQGSEA in the germline V gene. The CDR3 is made up of 9 amino acids. The CDR3 loop reads CSVEVVLTF. CDR3 bases: TGCAGCGTTGAAGTTGTCCTGACTTTC.

The V and J genes are TRBV20-1 and TRBJ1-5, with D possibly TRBD1 on 6 matching bases. This CDR3 spans 12 amino acids. V was pared by 8 bases and J by 4 bases, with 12 bases between. Germline CDR1 reads DFQATT; CDR2 reads SNEGSKA (reference sequence). CDR3 in DNA: TGCAGTAACAGGGAAAGGAATCAGCCCCAGCATTTT. As protein: CSNRERNQPQHF.